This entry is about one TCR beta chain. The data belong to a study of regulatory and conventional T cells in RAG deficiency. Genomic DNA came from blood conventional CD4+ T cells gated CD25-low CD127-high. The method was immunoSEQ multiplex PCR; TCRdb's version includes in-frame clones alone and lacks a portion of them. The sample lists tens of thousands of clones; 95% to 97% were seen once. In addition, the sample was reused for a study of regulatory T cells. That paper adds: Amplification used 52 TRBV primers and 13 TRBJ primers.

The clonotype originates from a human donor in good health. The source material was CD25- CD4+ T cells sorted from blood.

As DNA, the CDR3 is TGCGCCAGCAGCTTAGGTCCGGGACTAGCGGATTACGAGCAGTACTTC. Translated: CASSLGPGLADYEQYF. The rearrangement uses TRBV5-1 and TRBJ2-7; 11 nucleotides agree with TRBD2. The trim removed 2 bases at V and 4 bases at J, leaving 8 bases unmatched. Germline loops: CDR1 SGHRS, CDR2 YFSETQ. The CDR3 loop spans 16 amino acids.